The rows below give T cell receptor beta chains drawn from one sample of a study of STAT5B mutations in CD4+ large granular lymphocyte leukemia. Repertoires were generated with immunoSEQ multiplex PCR, while TCRdb's copy carries only in-frame clones and drops some. This table has 35,000 to 40,000 clones, around 80% appearing once. The sequenced sample was CD4+ T cells from blood buffy coats. The source of these receptors is a human donor in good health. Each CDR3 is given with its conserved first and last residue. Fields, in order: V gene, clone size, CDR3 length, D gene, J gene, CDR3 protein, CDR3 DNA. D genes are given only for firm matches. Clone size is shown for a subset of rows, as once, few, many or a class of expanded clone.

>TRBV19|NA|14|TRBD1|TRBJ2-1
CASKPGQGLGEQFF
TGTGCCAGTAAGCCGGGACAGGGATTGGGGGAGCAGTTCTTC
>TRBV7-2|NA|16|TRBD2|TRBJ2-7
CASSQSGSPGLPLQYF
TGTGCCAGCAGCCAAAGCGGGAGCCCTGGTTTACCCCTACAGTACTTC
>TRBV5-1|NA|15|TRBD1|TRBJ2-7
CASSLGGRGSYEQYF
TGCGCCAGCAGCTTGGGGGGCAGGGGGTCCTACGAGCAGTACTTC
>TRBV7-9|NA|14|NA|TRBJ2-7
CASSLGASSYEQYF
TGTGCCAGCAGCTTAGGGGCTAGCTCCTACGAGCAGTACTTC
>TRBV6-1|NA|13|NA|TRBJ2-5
CASCFSGQETQYF
TGTGCCAGCTGTTTTAGCGGCCAAGAGACCCAGTACTTC
>TRBV5-4|NA|14|TRBD2|TRBJ2-7
CASRQAGINYEQYF
TGTGCCAGCAGGCAAGCGGGGATTAACTACGAGCAGTACTTC
>TRBV2|NA|16|TRBD2|TRBJ2-3
CASSDIELAGTDTQYF
TGTGCCAGCAGTGATATCGAGCTAGCGGGCACAGATACGCAGTATTTT
>TRBV21-1|NA|16|NA|TRBJ2-2
CARNSERVTNTGELFF
TGTGCCAGAAATAGCGAACGGGTGACGAACACCGGGGAGCTGTTTTTT
>TRBV18|NA|14|NA|TRBJ2-5
CASSPPGRRETQYF
TGTGCCAGCTCACCACCCGGGCGGAGAGAGACCCAGTACTTC
>TRBV19|NA|13|NA|TRBJ2-7
CASSIDESYEQYF
TGTGCCAGTAGTATAGACGAGTCCTACGAGCAGTACTTC
>TRBV6-5|NA|12|NA|TRBJ2-5
CASKVGEETQYF
TGTGCCAGCAAAGTGGGGGAAGAGACCCAGTACTTC
>TRBV6-5|NA|13|NA|TRBJ1-6
CASSYDWASPLHF
TGTGCCAGCAGTTACGACTGGGCTTCACCCCTCCACTTT
>TRBV5-1|NA|12|NA|TRBJ2-3
CASSFATDTQYF
TGCGCCAGCAGCTTTGCCACAGATACGCAGTATTTT
>TRBV7-9|once|12|NA|TRBJ1-3
CASRQSGNTIYF
TGTGCCAGCAGACAATCTGGAAACACCATATATTTT
>TRBV7-2|NA|17|NA|TRBJ2-6
CASSLASGASGANVLTF
TGTGCCAGCAGCTTAGCTTCCGGGGCCTCTGGGGCCAACGTCCTGACTTTC
>TRBV19|NA|14|NA|TRBJ1-1
CASSMRGVSAEAFF
TGTGCCAGTAGTATGCGTGGGGTTAGCGCTGAAGCTTTCTTT
>TRBV29-1|NA|10|NA|TRBJ1-2
CSVLAYGYTF
TGCAGCGTCCTGGCCTATGGCTACACCTTC
>TRBV5-6|NA|11|NA|TRBJ2-7
CASSSIYEQYF
TGTGCCAGCAGCTCCATCTACGAGCAGTACTTC
>TRBV18|NA|15|NA|TRBJ2-7
CASSPGDGSSYEQYF
TGTGCCAGCTCACCAGGAGACGGTAGCTCCTACGAGCAGTACTTC
>TRBV5-6|NA|14|NA|TRBJ1-2
CASSLVLRRDGYTF
TGTGCCAGCAGCTTGGTTTTGAGAAGGGATGGCTACACCTTC
>TRBV19|NA|14|TRBD2|TRBJ2-3
CASSSGGGPGTQYF
TGTGCCAGTAGTTCGGGGGGGGGCCCGGGTACGCAGTATTTT
>TRBV7-2|few|15|TRBD1|TRBJ1-5
CASSTQGQGIQPQHF
TGTGCCAGCAGCACGCAGGGACAGGGTATTCAGCCCCAGCATTTT
>TRBV27|NA|15|NA|TRBJ2-5
CASSLSSTRSETQYF
TGTGCCAGCAGTTTATCGTCTACTAGGTCAGAGACCCAGTACTTC
>TRBV13|NA|17|TRBD1|TRBJ2-5
CASSLNRIGTVQETQYF
TGTGCCAGCAGCTTAAACAGAATCGGGACAGTCCAAGAGACCCAGTACTTC
>TRBV5-3|NA|18|TRBD2|TRBJ2-7
CARSSTHTGTSGRNEQYF
TGTGCCAGAAGCTCCACACACACCGGGACTAGCGGGAGGAACGAGCAGTACTTC